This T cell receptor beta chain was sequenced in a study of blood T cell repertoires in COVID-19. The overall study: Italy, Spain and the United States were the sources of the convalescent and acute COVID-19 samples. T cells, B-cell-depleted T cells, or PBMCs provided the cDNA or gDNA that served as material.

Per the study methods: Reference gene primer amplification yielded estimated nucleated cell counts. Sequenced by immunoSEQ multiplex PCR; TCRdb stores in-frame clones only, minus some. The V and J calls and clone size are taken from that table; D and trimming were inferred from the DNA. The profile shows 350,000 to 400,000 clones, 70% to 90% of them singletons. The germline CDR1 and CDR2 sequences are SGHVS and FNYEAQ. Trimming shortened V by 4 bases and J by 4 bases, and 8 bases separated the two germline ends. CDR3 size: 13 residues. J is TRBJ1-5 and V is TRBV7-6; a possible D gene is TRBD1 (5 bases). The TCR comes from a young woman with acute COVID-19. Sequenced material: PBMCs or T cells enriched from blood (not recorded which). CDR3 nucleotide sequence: TGTGCCAGCAGCTCTCAGGGAAATCAGCCCCAGCATTTT. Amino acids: CASSSQGNQPQHF.